One sample yielded the 27 T cell receptor beta chains listed below, sequenced in a study of PD-1 blockade in classical Hodgkin lymphoma (TCRdb year 2020). The time point label here, explained by the study, means: cycle 2 day 1 (C2D1) of nivolumab. Every trial patient had relapsed following autologous stem cell transplantation, and prior brentuximab vedotin exposure was what differed among cohorts A, B and C. Libraries were constructed by the immunoSEQ multiplex PCR assay. This immuneACCESS table, as held by TCRdb, lists in-frame sequences with V and J called but not all clones. Of the missing ones, under half trace to an unresolved V gene in checked studies; the others have no known cause. This sample holds approximately 100,000 clones; around 89% were observed only once. In total, the top ten clones hold under 8% of the sample. The sequenced sample was peripheral blood mononuclear cells (PBMCs), obtained before the second cycle of nivolumab. These receptor sequences come from a human donor with classical Hodgkin lymphoma.

The chain links TRBV19 to TRBJ2-1, with TRBD2 as a possible D gene (7 bases). Deletions cut 9 bases from V and 4 bases from J, with 22 bases between. This CDR3 is 16 amino acids long. Germline V CDR1 and CDR2: LNHDA, SQIVND (reference sequence). The CDR3 loop is CASKTATRGAYNEQFF. The CDR3 DNA follows: TGTGCCAGCAAGACAGCGACCCGGGGGGCGTACAATGAGCAGTTCTTC.

This clone was detected a few times. This sequence joins TRBV28 and TRBJ1-1; 8 nucleotides match TRBD1. Germline V lookup: CDR1 MDHEN, CDR2 SYDVKM. This CDR3 region has 20 residues. V lost 3 bases and J lost 0; bases outside the gene matches: 18. The CDR3 region is CASSFRLWTGTGTMNTEAFF. The DNA for the CDR3 is TGTGCCAGCAGTTTCAGACTCTGGACAGGGACGGGTACGATGAACACTGAAGCTTTCTTT.

The rearrangement links TRBV5-1 to TRBJ1-4, with D possibly TRBD1 on 5 matching bases. The germline V gene encodes CDR1 SGHRS and CDR2 YFSETQ. V gave up 4 bases and J gave up 0 bases, with 13 bases separating them. The CDR3 consists of 16 residues. The CDR3 nucleotides read TGCGCCAGCAGCATTCAGCCGGGGGCAACTAATGAAAAACTGTTTTTT. Translated, it gives CASSIQPGATNEKLFF. Together with reference TRBV5-1 and TRBJ1-4, the CDR3 gives the full variable domain: KAGVTQTPRYLIKTRGQQVTLSCSPISGHRSVSWYQQTPGQGLQFLFEYFSETQRNKGNFPGRFSGRQFSNSRSEMNVSTLELGDSALYLCASSIQPGATNEKLFFGSGTQLSVL.

The J gene is TRBJ1-5, the V gene TRBV10-2, with D tentatively TRBD1 (5 bases). The CDR3 loop spans 16 amino acids. CDR1 and CDR2 (germline): WSHSY, SAAADI. The ends were cut back, 4 bases at V and 0 bases at J, with 13 bases in the middle. The CDR3 region is CASSAWAGPSNQPQHF. For the CDR3, the DNA is TGCGCCAGCAGTGCTTGGGCAGGGCCTAGCAATCAGCCCCAGCATTTT.

The gene calls are TRBV6-6 and TRBJ2-3; 8 bases align to TRBD2. V lost 2 bases to trimming and J lost 3 bases; unmatched junction nucleotides: 7. Looked up from germline, CDR1 is MNHNY and CDR2 is SVGAGI (reference sequence). The CDR3 contains 16 residues. The CDR3 protein is CASSYGGSGETDTQYF. CDR3 DNA: TGTGCCAGCAGTTACGGCGGTAGCGGGGAAACAGATACGCAGTATTTT.

The gene calls are TRBV7-2 and TRBJ2-5; D gene uncertain. This CDR3 region has 13 residues. CDR1 is SGHTA and CDR2 is FQGNSA in the germline V gene. Trimming took 5 bases from V and 1 from J, leaving 8 bases between them. This CDR3 reads CASSPPVQETQYF. For the CDR3, the DNA is TGTGCCAGCAGCCCTCCGGTCCAAGAGACCCAGTACTTC.

The V call is TRBV19, the J call TRBJ2-1; 11 bases fit TRBD1. CDR1 and CDR2 from the germline V gene are LNHDA and SQIVND (reference sequence). This CDR3 is 16 amino acids long. Germline trimming cut 3 bases from V and 8 bases from J; bases unmatched to any gene: 9. CDR3 loop: CASSITGTGGMDEQFF. CDR3 DNA: TGTGCCAGTAGTATCACCGGGACAGGGGGTATGGATGAGCAGTTCTTC.

CDR3 protein: CASSRRGVLESPSGYGYTF. The CDR3 bases are TGTGCCAGCAGTCGCCGAGGGGTCCTAGAGAGCCCGTCGGGCTATGGCTACACCTTC. The chain carries TRBV11-2 and TRBJ1-2, with D perhaps matching TRBD1 (5 bases). V lost 6 bases and J 4 bases, leaving 30 bases between the germline ends. This CDR3 is built from 19 residues. Germline V CDR1 and CDR2: SGHAT, FQNNGV.

The V call is TRBV2, the J call TRBJ1-1; D is perhaps TRBD1 (6 bases). Germline CDR1 reads SNHLY; CDR2 reads FYNNEI. With 4 bases removed from V and 1 base from J, the gap between germline ends came to 10 bases. This CDR3 has 14 amino acids. Here the CDR3 reads CASSVDRWNTEAFF. CDR3 DNA: TGTGCCAGCAGTGTAGACAGGTGGAACACTGAAGCTTTCTTT.

The chain carries TRBV19 and TRBJ2-1; 8 bases match TRBD1. CDR3 size: 15 residues. Per germline, CDR1 LNHDA and CDR2 SQIVND (reference sequence). The J segment lost 2 bases and the V segment lost 7 bases, leaving 7 bases of the junction unmatched. CDR3 amino acids: CASTKGQEAYNEQFF. The CDR3 DNA follows: TGTGCCAGTACTAAGGGACAGGAAGCCTACAATGAGCAGTTCTTC.

The CDR3 region has the DNA TGTGCCAGTAAAACAGGGAGCACTGAAGCTTTCTTT. Encoded protein: CASKTGSTEAFF. V usage is TRBV19 and J usage is TRBJ1-1; TRBD1 might be the D (6 bases). The germline CDR1 and CDR2 sequences are LNHDA and SQIVND (reference sequence). The CDR3 runs to 12 residues. Trimming shortened V by 7 bases and J by 4 bases, and 10 bases separated the two germline ends.

The V gene is TRBV7-8, the J gene TRBJ2-7; maybe TRBD1 (5 bases). Germline V CDR1 and CDR2: SGHVS, FQNEAQ. V lost 5 bases, J lost 4 bases, and 12 bases lay in between. The CDR3 covers 13 residues. The CDR3 DNA reads as TGTGCCAGCAGCCAAGGGCCAGGGTACGAGCAGTACTTC. As protein: CASSQGPGYEQYF.

V and J are TRBV7-6 and TRBJ2-7; D is uncertain. This CDR3 has 14 amino acids. Germline V CDR1 and CDR2: SGHVS, FNYEAQ. The V end was cut by 2 bases, the J end by 3 bases, with 11 bases between. The CDR3 region is CASSLYPFYYEQYF. CDR3 in DNA: TGTGCCAGCAGCTTATACCCGTTCTACTACGAGCAGTACTTC.

The chain is built from TRBV30 and TRBJ1-1; 10 bases are shared with TRBD1. Trimming at V came to 0 bases and at J to 7 bases, leaving 2 bases not matched to a gene. Germline V lookup: CDR1 GTSNPN, CDR2 SVGIG (reference sequence). There are 13 residues in the CDR3. The CDR3: CAWSVGQGSEAFF. The CDR3 nucleotides read TGTGCCTGGAGTGTGGGACAGGGGAGTGAAGCTTTCTTT.

CDR3 nucleotide sequence: TGTGCCAGTAGTATAGGCCAGAATGAAGGCTACACCTTC. Translated, it gives CASSIGQNEGYTF. The genes are TRBV19 and TRBJ1-2, with D uncertain. The CDR3 has 13 amino acids. The V and J ends lost 1 base and 8 bases respectively, with 11 bases between them. Germline values: CDR1 LNHDA, CDR2 SQIVND (reference sequence).

The J gene is TRBJ1-5, the V gene TRBV7-9; D possibly corresponds to TRBD1 (5 bases). From germline, CDR1 is SEHNR and CDR2 FQNEAQ (reference sequence). V lost 3 bases to trimming and J lost 7 bases, with 13 bases between them. This CDR3 has 14 amino acids. CDR3 region: CASSFFPGRQPQHF. CDR3 DNA: TGTGCCAGCAGCTTTTTCCCGGGACGGCAGCCCCAGCATTTT.

The CDR3: CASSYRTGNPIYEQYF. The CDR3 nucleotides read TGTGCCAGTAGTTATAGAACAGGGAACCCTATTTACGAGCAGTACTTC. This chain connects TRBV19 to TRBJ2-7; a weak D match, TRBD1 (6 bases). Germline V gene lookup returns CDR1 LNHDA and CDR2 SQIVND (reference sequence). This CDR3 has 16 amino acids. The V and J ends lost 5 bases and 4 bases respectively, with 21 bases between them. Full variable domain (remainder filled in from reference TRBV19 and TRBJ2-7): DGGITQSPKYLFRKEGQNVTLSCEQNLNHDAMYWYRQDPGQGLRLIYYSQIVNDFQKGDIAEGYSVSREKKESFPLTVTSAQKNPTAFYLCASSYRTGNPIYEQYFGPGTRLTVT.

This chain links TRBV9 with TRBJ2-1; D is ambiguous. The V gene lost 3 bases and the J gene lost 4 bases, with 14 bases spanning the gap. This CDR3 is 15 amino acids long. CDR1 is SGDLS, CDR2 YYNGEE, per germline. CDR3 in DNA: TGTGCCAGCAGCGCCAAGGACGGCGATTACAATGAGCAGTTCTTC. Translating gives CASSAKDGDYNEQFF.

The chain employs TRBV21-1 and TRBJ2-3; the table's D call, TRBD1, has no DNA check behind it. TRBV21-1 is a recognized pseudogene. The CDR3 spans 15 residues. The DNA of the CDR3 is TGTGCCAGCAGCAATCAGGGGGAGAGCACAGATACGCAGTATTTT. Residues: CASSNQGESTDTQYF.

The chain links TRBV9 to TRBJ1-2; D remains unclear. V lost 0 bases to trimming and J lost 3 bases, with 12 bases between them. Germline lookup yields CDR1 SGDLS and CDR2 YYNGEE. The CDR3 covers 15 residues. The DNA of the CDR3 is TGTGCCAGCAGCGTAGCGGCGGGTGGCGACTATGGCTACACCTTC. This sequence encodes CASSVAAGGDYGYTF. Using reference TRBV9 and TRBJ1-2 for the parts outside the CDR3, the full variable domain is DSGVTQTPKHLITATGQRVTLRCSPRSGDLSVYWYQQSLDQGLQFLIQYYNGEERAKGNILERFSAQQFPDLHSELNLSSLELGDSALYFCASSVAAGGDYGYTFGSGTRLTVV.

The chain links TRBV5-6 to TRBJ1-2; D is possibly TRBD1 (6 bases). With 4 bases removed from V and 4 bases from J, the gap between germline ends came to 20 bases. The CDR3 length is 16 residues. Germline assignment: CDR1 SGHDT and CDR2 YYEEEE. The chain's CDR3 is CASSLGGGVSVYGYTF. For the CDR3, the DNA is TGTGCCAGCAGCCTGGGTGGGGGCGTTTCCGTCTATGGCTACACCTTC.

In its sample, this clone was seen a few times. This rearrangement joins TRBV30 to TRBJ1-3; tentatively, D is TRBD1 (5 bases). V was cut by 3 bases and J by 0 bases, with 12 bases left in between. Germline CDR1 GTSNPN, CDR2 SVGIG (reference sequence). The CDR3 covers 15 residues. The CDR3 region has the DNA TGTGCCTGGAGCACAGGACCGAGCTCTGGAAACACCATATATTTT. This codes for CAWSTGPSSGNTIYF.

V usage is TRBV19 and J usage is TRBJ1-5; 9 nucleotides agree with TRBD1. The V segment lost 7 bases and the J segment 5 bases; nucleotides outside the gene matches: 6. The CDR3 length is 14 residues. The germline CDR1 and CDR2 sequences are LNHDA and SQIVND (reference sequence). The CDR3 loop reads CASMRTGVDQPQHF. CDR3 sequence (DNA): TGTGCCAGTATGAGGACAGGGGTCGATCAGCCCCAGCATTTT. Filled out from reference TRBV19 and TRBJ1-5, the complete variable domain reads DGGITQSPKYLFRKEGQNVTLSCEQNLNHDAMYWYRQDPGQGLRLIYYSQIVNDFQKGDIAEGYSVSREKKESFPLTVTSAQKNPTAFYLCASMRTGVDQPQHFGDGTRLSIL.

This chain's CDR3 is CASSPVQGGDTEAFF. For the CDR3, the DNA is TGTGCCAGCAGCCCCGTTCAGGGCGGGGACACTGAAGCTTTCTTT. V gene TRBV11-2 combines with J gene TRBJ1-1; D is possibly TRBD1 (5 bases). CDR1 and CDR2 (germline): SGHAT, FQNNGV. V lost 5 bases and J lost 3, with 16 bases in between. The CDR3 is 15 residues long.

The chain couples TRBV27 to TRBJ2-5; D gene ambiguous. TRBJ2-7 explains the end of the DNA better; the J call may be wrong. This CDR3 comprises 16 residues. CDR1 is MNHEY and CDR2 is SMNVEV in the germline V gene (reference sequence). CDR3 region: CASSLREDGASYEQYF. The CDR3 coding sequence is TGTGCCAGCAGTTTAAGAGAGGACGGAGCCTCCTACGAGCAGTACTTC.

The chain is built from TRBV10-2 and TRBJ2-7, with 8 bases fitting TRBD1. V dropped 9 bases and J dropped 5; count of bases not matched to a gene: 9. This CDR3 is built from 13 residues. In germline, CDR1 is WSHSY, CDR2 SAAADI. The CDR3 protein is CASSDRGSDEQYF. In nucleotides, the CDR3 is TGCGCCAGTTCCGACAGGGGAAGTGACGAGCAGTACTTC.

CDR3 nucleotides: TGTGCCAGCAGTTTCCAGGGGCCTAATGAAAAACTGTTTTTT. This sequence encodes CASSFQGPNEKLFF. The rearrangement links TRBV28 to TRBJ1-4, with a possible D match to TRBD1 (6 bases). With 3 bases removed from V and 3 bases from J, the gap between germline ends came to 8 bases. This CDR3 contains 14 residues. The germline CDR1 and CDR2 sequences are MDHEN and SYDVKM.